This T cell receptor beta chain derives from a study of identical twins (dated by TCRdb to 2015 to 2016). For the wider study: To test whether fetal clonotypes persist, the study used deep sequencing on TCR alpha and beta repertoires from monozygotic twins, unrelated adults of various ages, and cord blood. Replicate twin experiments were performed at different times using different library preparation protocols to rule out contamination. What the work shows at the level of the full study, not this receptor alone: Compared with coincidental sharing between unrelated individuals, an excess of low generation-probability sequences was observed among out-of-frame TCR alpha sequences shared between twins. A weaker excess of twin sharing was found in beta out-of-frame sequences because the signal-to-noise ratio was lowered by fewer shared sequences. In monozygotic twins, out-of-frame TCR alpha sharing was systematically underestimated by recombination models, although the models agreed with sharing between unrelated individuals. Because the same donors could not be followed over many years, the conclusions relied on cross-sectional statistical analysis. Zero-insertion analyses could be partly confounded by invariant T cells such as MAIT and iNKT, although diverse VJ usage argued against such confounding for most clonotypes. Abundant cord blood beta clonotypes had fewer insertions, young adult naive repertoires showed a similar but weaker trend, and memory repertoires showed no such trend.

CDR1 and CDR2 are read off the germline V gene (reference sequence) as MNHEY and SMNVEV. V is clipped by 7 bases and J by 0 bases, and the sequence between their germline boundaries is 15 bases long. The CDR3 covers 15 residues, taking in both the cysteine and the phenylalanine. The entry retains the CDR3 DNA only, 45 bases that are in frame from base 1. Only healthy Caucasian donors were included. Three pairs of female monozygotic twins, all aged roughly 18 to 29 years, were included in the twin cohort. Peripheral blood mononuclear cells were the source from which RNA for the TCR libraries was isolated. As for this clonotype: What this receptor recognizes is not known. Nothing much larger sits one base from this clone, and base qualities are not available.

The library relied on 5' RACE. The instrument was an Illumina HiSeq 2000. A universal primer binding site was introduced by template switching, and a unique molecular identifier was present in the final cDNA, enabling accurate counting of TCR cDNA molecules. Specific primers in the conserved constant-segment region were used to synthesize first-strand cDNA for TCR alpha and beta chains. To control for contamination, each cDNA library was double barcoded with a SMART-Mk sample barcode plus Illumina barcodes. TruSeq adapter sequences along with Illumina sample barcodes were introduced in two successive PCR steps. The TCR alpha and beta cDNA libraries were sequenced on the Illumina HiSeq platform using custom primers. Per the source publication's procedure: Unique molecular identifiers were extracted from raw reads with MiGEC, and CDR3 positions were determined with MiXCR. For each individual, recombination models were inferred using an EM algorithm with the repgenHMM and IGoR tools. The analysis of shared clonotypes was done with the tcR package in R, with sharing normalized by the product of cloneset sizes. To study raw recombination without the effects of thymic and clonal selection, out-of-frame nonproductive sequences were analyzed. The raw public data were reprocessed by TCRdb itself: fastp quality trimming at Q25, MiXCR clonotype calling, in-frame beta chains only. Each CDR3 protein appears once, grouped with its most common genes and DNA. TCRdb's processing, not the authors', yielded these V and J calls. This sample gives 750,000 to 950,000 distinct CDR3 sequences in total; approximately 13% of them show up just once. Around 1.5% of the sample goes to the ten largest clones.

The same sample was also used in a study of yellow fever vaccine responses in identical twins. The second publication reports: According to the authors, the vaccine-induced T cell response in identical twins seemed to be partly convergent and partly specific to each individual. The study precisely tracked vaccine-responding T cell clones in identical twins.

The sequence was collected from a woman between 18 and 30 years old in good health. Sequenced sample: PBMCs. This sequence uses TRBV27 and TRBJ1-1; the D gene remains uncertain. The CDR3 region: CASNPSSGVNTEAFF. The DNA sequence is TGTGCCAGCAACCCATCGTCCGGGGTGAACACTGAAGCTTTCTTT.